These 18 T cell receptor beta chains came from one sample sequenced in a study of OX40 agonist ivuxolimab in advanced cancers. Sequencing was performed with immunoSEQ multiplex PCR; in TCRdb, only in-frame clones are kept and a portion is missing. The table records around 89,000 clones, approximately 90% of them present only once. The sequencing here drew on CD4+ or CD8+ T cells sorted from blood, taken in a trial of the OX40 agonist ivuxolimab. These receptors were taken from an adult with an advanced solid tumor such as melanoma, head and neck, liver or kidney cancer.

This rearrangement joins TRBV5-1 to TRBJ2-1; 16 bases line up with TRBD2. V shed 4 bases and J 4 bases; nucleotides not matched to a gene: 5. This CDR3 comprises 17 residues. Germline V lookup: CDR1 SGHRS, CDR2 YFSETQ. For the CDR3, the DNA is TGCGCCAGCAGCAGGGGACTAGCGGGAGGGGGATACAATGAGCAGTTCTTC. It encodes CASSRGLAGGGYNEQFF.

The chain combines TRBV4-2 with TRBJ1-3; D perhaps matches TRBD1 (6 bases). The germline CDR1 and CDR2 sequences are LGHNA and YNFKEQ. This CDR3 is 17 amino acids long. V was trimmed by 4 bases and J by 2 bases, leaving 18 bases between them. The CDR3 spells CASSPWVLQGTGNTIYF. CDR3 nucleotides: TGTGCCAGCAGCCCCTGGGTCCTCCAGGGGACTGGAAACACCATATATTTT.

About this clone itself: Sequence at one end of the junction differs from germline and may be a read error. The chain employs TRBV9 and TRBJ2-1; D possibly uses TRBD1 or TRBD2 (5 bases each). The length of the CDR3 is 15 residues. Germline V CDR1 and CDR2: SGDLS, YYNGEE. CDR3 region: CASSGMGVAYNEQFF. Written as DNA, the CDR3 is TGTGCCAGCAGCGGTATGGGGGTAGCCTATAATGAGCAGTTCTTC.

V is TRBV19 and J is TRBJ2-3; D is ambiguous. The CDR3 contains 13 residues. Per germline, CDR1 LNHDA and CDR2 SQIVND (reference sequence). V shed 5 bases and J shed 0 bases, with 6 bases lying between them. CDR3 in amino acids: CASSPTSTDTQYF. CDR3 sequence (DNA): TGTGCCAGTAGTCCGACCAGCACAGATACGCAGTATTTT. Complete variable domain (other parts from reference TRBV19 and TRBJ2-3): DGGITQSPKYLFRKEGQNVTLSCEQNLNHDAMYWYRQDPGQGLRLIYYSQIVNDFQKGDIAEGYSVSREKKESFPLTVTSAQKNPTAFYLCASSPTSTDTQYFGPGTRLTVL.

The chain recombines TRBV7-2 with TRBJ2-7; TRBD2 matches at 12 bases. The V gene's germline CDR1 is SGHTA and CDR2 FQGNSA. V lost 5 bases and J lost 0; bases outside the gene matches: 8. The CDR3 is 17 amino acids. The chain's CDR3 is CASSRMKTSGSSYEQYF. The CDR3 bases are TGTGCCAGCAGCCGAATGAAGACTAGCGGGAGCTCCTACGAGCAGTACTTC.

The chain links TRBV25-1 to TRBJ1-4; D remains ambiguous. Germline CDR1 and CDR2: MGHDK and SYGVNS. The CDR3 loop spans 16 amino acids. V dropped 1 base and J dropped 8 bases, with 17 bases sitting between them. The CDR3 region is CASSESAGMDGEKLFF. The CDR3 nucleotides read TGTGCCAGCAGTGAATCGGCGGGGATGGACGGCGAAAAACTGTTTTTT.

The chain recombines TRBV19 with TRBJ1-5; TRBD1 matches 9 bases. Trimming took 3 bases from V and 2 from J; bases not matched to a gene: 17. The CDR3 totals 20 residues. In germline, CDR1 is LNHDA, CDR2 SQIVND (reference sequence). CDR3 bases: TGTGCCAGTAGTATTAAGCCGGGACAGGGAGTAACACTTGGCAATCAGCCCCAGCATTTT. Its protein is CASSIKPGQGVTLGNQPQHF.

The V call is TRBV28, the J call TRBJ2-7; D possibly uses TRBD1 or TRBD2 (5 bases each). Germline lookup yields CDR1 MDHEN and CDR2 SYDVKM. This CDR3 contains 14 residues. V was shortened by 5 bases and J by 5 bases, with 16 bases between the two germline ends. Here the CDR3 reads CASSGDGLGHEQYF. The CDR3 DNA follows: TGTGCCAGCAGTGGGGACGGCCTCGGCCACGAGCAGTACTTC. The full variable domain, with the rest looked up from reference TRBV28 and TRBJ2-7, is DVKVTQSSRYLVKRTGEKVFLECVQDMDHENMFWYRQDPGLGLRLIYFSYDVKMKEKGDIPEGYSVSREKKERFSLILESASTNQTSMYLCASSGDGLGHEQYFGPGTRLTVT.

The chain combines TRBV6-6 with TRBJ2-3; 7 bases align to TRBD1. The CDR3 runs 16 residues. V lost 6 bases, J lost 2 bases, and 11 bases stayed unmatched. Per the germline V gene, CDR1 is MNHNY and CDR2 is SVGAGI (reference sequence). The CDR3 spells CASRGFDRAFTDTQYF. As DNA, the CDR3 is TGTGCCAGCAGAGGATTTGACAGGGCCTTCACAGATACGCAGTATTTT.

The chain couples TRBV30 to TRBJ1-6; no reliable D call. V lost 0 bases, J lost 9 bases, and 15 bases lay in between. The CDR3 has 15 amino acids. The V gene's germline CDR1 is GTSNPN and CDR2 SVGIG (reference sequence). CDR3 nucleotides: TGTGCCTGGAGTGTAACAACAGCAGCGGGTTCACCCCTCCACTTT. It codes for CAWSVTTAAGSPLHF. Together with reference TRBV30 and TRBJ1-6, the CDR3 gives the full variable domain: SQTIHQWPATLVQPVGSPLSLECTVEGTSNPNLYWYRQAAGRGLQLLFYSVGIGQISSEVPQNLSASRPQDRQFILSSKKLLLSDSGFYLCAWSVTTAAGSPLHFGNGTRLTVT.

The chain couples TRBV5-6 to TRBJ2-5, with 9 nucleotides matching TRBD1. The CDR3 runs to 16 residues. The trim removed 3 bases at V and 1 base at J, leaving 7 bases unmatched. In germline, CDR1 is SGHDT, CDR2 YYEEEE. As DNA, the CDR3 is TGTGCCAGCAGCTATACGGGACAGGGATCCCAAGAGACCCAGTACTTC. Translating gives CASSYTGQGSQETQYF.

V is TRBV25-1 and J is TRBJ1-5; D perhaps matches TRBD1 (6 bases). CDR3 length equals 13 residues. CDR1 and CDR2 from the germline V gene are MGHDK and SYGVNS. Deletions cut 5 bases from V and 7 bases from J, with 12 bases between. Here the CDR3 DNA reads TGTGCCAGCAGTCACACACAGGGCCAGCCCCAGCATTTT. Its translation is CASSHTQGQPQHF.

The chain recombines TRBV5-1 with TRBJ2-1, with D possibly matching TRBD1 (5 bases). Germline CDR1 SGHRS, CDR2 YFSETQ. Trimming removed 0 bases from V and 4 bases from J, with 14 bases in between. CDR3 length equals 16 residues. CDR3 residues: CASSLAGGSGYNEQFF. The CDR3 DNA follows: TGCGCCAGCAGCTTGGCGGGCGGCTCAGGGTACAATGAGCAGTTCTTC.

In its sample, this clone was seen once. The V call is TRBV7-2, the J call TRBJ1-4; D might be TRBD1 (5 bases). Germline CDR1 SGHTA, CDR2 FQGNSA. This CDR3 comprises 17 residues. Trimming stripped 2 bases from V and 2 bases from J, with 15 bases between. CDR3 residues: CASSLHPPQGTNEKLFF. CDR3 nucleotides: TGTGCCAGCAGCTTACACCCACCGCAGGGCACTAATGAAAAACTGTTTTTT. The full variable domain, in which reference TRBV7-2 and TRBJ1-4 provide the parts outside the CDR3, is GAGVSQSPSNKVTEKGKDVELRCDPISGHTALYWYRQSLGQGLEFLIYFQGNSAPDKSGLPSDRFSAERTGGSVSTLTIQRTQQEDSAVYLCASSLHPPQGTNEKLFFGSGTQLSVL.

This clone appeared a single time. This rearrangement joins TRBV18 to TRBJ1-1, with TRBD1 as a possible D gene (5 bases). Germline CDR1 KGHSH, CDR2 LQKENI. With 3 bases removed from V and 5 bases from J, the gap between germline ends came to 19 bases. This CDR3 comprises 16 residues. The DNA for the CDR3 is TGTGCCAGCTCACCTCCCGCCGGGGGAGGACGGACTGAAGCTTTCTTT. This translates into CASSPPAGGGRTEAFF.

The rearrangement links TRBV7-2 to TRBJ1-4; TRBD1 matches at 7 bases. Germline-derived CDR1 and CDR2 are SGHTA and FQGNSA. V trimming: 5 bases; J trimming: 3 bases; junction bases outside the gene matches: 6. This CDR3 spans 15 amino acids. In DNA, the CDR3 is TGTGCCAGCAGCCTAGGGGGACAGCCTAATGAAAAACTGTTTTTT. Translating it yields CASSLGGQPNEKLFF.

CDR3 sequence reads: CASKLGQGDSSPLHF. CDR3 in DNA: TGTGCCAGTAAACTAGGACAGGGGGATTCTTCACCCCTCCACTTT. The rearrangement joins TRBV19 to TRBJ1-6, with 10 bases identical to TRBD1. CDR3 length: 15 residues. Germline trimming cut 7 bases from V and 9 bases from J; bases unmatched to any gene: 9. CDR1 LNHDA and CDR2 SQIVND come from the germline V gene (reference sequence).

V usage is TRBV19 and J usage is TRBJ1-5, with D possibly being TRBD1 (6 bases). The CDR3 runs 17 residues. With 7 bases removed from V and 0 bases from J, the gap between germline ends came to 19 bases. Germline loops: CDR1 LNHDA, CDR2 SQIVND (reference sequence). The CDR3 nucleotides read TGTGCCAGTAACATATGGGGGGGGGCGTATAGCAATCAGCCCCAGCATTTT. Protein product: CASNIWGGAYSNQPQHF.